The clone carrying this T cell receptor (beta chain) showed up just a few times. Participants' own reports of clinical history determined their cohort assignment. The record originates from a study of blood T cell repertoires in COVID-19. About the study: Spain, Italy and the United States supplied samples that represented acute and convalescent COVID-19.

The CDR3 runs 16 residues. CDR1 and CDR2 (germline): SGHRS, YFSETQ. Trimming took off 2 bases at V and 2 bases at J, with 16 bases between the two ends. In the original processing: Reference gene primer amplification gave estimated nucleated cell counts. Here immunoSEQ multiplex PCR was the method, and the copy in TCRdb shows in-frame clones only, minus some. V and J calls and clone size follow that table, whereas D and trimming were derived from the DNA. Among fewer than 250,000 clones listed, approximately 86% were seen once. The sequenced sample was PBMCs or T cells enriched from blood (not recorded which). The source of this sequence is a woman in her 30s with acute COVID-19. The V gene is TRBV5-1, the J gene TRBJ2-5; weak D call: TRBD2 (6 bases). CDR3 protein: CASSLRFEGGQETQYF. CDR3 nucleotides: TGCGCCAGCAGCTTACGGTTCGAGGGAGGACAAGAGACCCAGTACTTC.